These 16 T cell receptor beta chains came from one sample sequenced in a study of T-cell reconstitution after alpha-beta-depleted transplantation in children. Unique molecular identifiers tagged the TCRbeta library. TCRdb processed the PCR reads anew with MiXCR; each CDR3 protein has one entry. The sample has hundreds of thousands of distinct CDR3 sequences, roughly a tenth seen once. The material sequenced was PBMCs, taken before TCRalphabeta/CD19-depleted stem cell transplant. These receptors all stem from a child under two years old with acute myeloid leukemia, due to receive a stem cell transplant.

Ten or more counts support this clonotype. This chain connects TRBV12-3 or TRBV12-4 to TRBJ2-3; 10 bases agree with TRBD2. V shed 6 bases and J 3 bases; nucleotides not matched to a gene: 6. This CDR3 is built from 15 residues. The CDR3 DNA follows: TGTGCCAGCAGCAGCGCTAGCGGGAGTACAGATACGCAGTATTTT. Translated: CASSSASGSTDTQYF.

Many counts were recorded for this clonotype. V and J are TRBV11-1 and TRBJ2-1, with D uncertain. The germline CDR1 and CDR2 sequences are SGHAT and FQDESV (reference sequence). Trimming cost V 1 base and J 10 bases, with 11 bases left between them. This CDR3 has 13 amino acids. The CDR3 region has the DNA TGTGCCAGCAGCTTAGTCTTCCCTCGGGAGCAGTTCTTC. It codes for CASSLVFPREQFF.

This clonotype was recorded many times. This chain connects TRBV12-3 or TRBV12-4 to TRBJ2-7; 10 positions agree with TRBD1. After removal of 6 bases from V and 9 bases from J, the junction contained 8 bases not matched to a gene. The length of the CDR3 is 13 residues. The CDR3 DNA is TGTGCCAGCAGATTGGGACAGGGGCTTGGGCAGTACTTC. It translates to CASRLGQGLGQYF.

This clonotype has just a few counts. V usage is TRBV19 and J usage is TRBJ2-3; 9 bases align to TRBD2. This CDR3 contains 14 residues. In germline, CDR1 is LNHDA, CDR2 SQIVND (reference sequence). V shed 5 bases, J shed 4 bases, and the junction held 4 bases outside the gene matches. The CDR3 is CASSAREGADTQYF. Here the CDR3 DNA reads TGTGCCAGTAGTGCGCGGGAGGGCGCAGATACGCAGTATTTT.

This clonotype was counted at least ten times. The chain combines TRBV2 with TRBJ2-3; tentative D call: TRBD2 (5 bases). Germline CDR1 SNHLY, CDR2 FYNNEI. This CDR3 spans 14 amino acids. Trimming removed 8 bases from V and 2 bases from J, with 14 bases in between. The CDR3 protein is CASWRAAYTDTQYF. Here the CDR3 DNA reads TGTGCCAGCTGGCGGGCAGCTTACACAGATACGCAGTATTTT.

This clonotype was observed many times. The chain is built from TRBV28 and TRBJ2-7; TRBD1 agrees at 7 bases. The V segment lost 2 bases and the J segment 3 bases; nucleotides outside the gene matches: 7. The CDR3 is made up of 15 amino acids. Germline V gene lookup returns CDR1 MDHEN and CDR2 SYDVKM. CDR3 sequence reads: CASSLAVAGGYEQYF. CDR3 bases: TGTGCCAGCAGTTTAGCGGTGGCAGGGGGCTACGAGCAGTACTTC.

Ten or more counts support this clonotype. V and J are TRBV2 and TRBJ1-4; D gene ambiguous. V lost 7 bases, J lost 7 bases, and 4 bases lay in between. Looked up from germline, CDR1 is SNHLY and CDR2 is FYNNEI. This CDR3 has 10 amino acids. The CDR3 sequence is CASKIEKLFF. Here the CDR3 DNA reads TGTGCCAGCAAGATTGAAAAACTGTTTTTT. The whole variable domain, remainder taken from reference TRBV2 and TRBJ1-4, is EPEVTQTPSHQVTQMGQEVILRCVPISNHLYFYWYRQILGQKVEFLVSFYNNEISEKSEIFDDQFSVERPDGSNFTLKIRSTKLEDSAMYFCASKIEKLFFGSGTQLSVL.

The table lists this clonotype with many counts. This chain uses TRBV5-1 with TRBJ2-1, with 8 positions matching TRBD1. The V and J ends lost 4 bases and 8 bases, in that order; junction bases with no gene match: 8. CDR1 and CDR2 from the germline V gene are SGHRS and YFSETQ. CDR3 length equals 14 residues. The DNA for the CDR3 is TGCGCCAGCAGCCTGCGAACAGGGGGGCATGAGCAGTTCTTC. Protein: CASSLRTGGHEQFF. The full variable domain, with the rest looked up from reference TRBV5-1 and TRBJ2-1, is KAGVTQTPRYLIKTRGQQVTLSCSPISGHRSVSWYQQTPGQGLQFLFEYFSETQRNKGNFPGRFSGRQFSNSRSEMNVSTLELGDSALYLCASSLRTGGHEQFFGPGTRLTVL.

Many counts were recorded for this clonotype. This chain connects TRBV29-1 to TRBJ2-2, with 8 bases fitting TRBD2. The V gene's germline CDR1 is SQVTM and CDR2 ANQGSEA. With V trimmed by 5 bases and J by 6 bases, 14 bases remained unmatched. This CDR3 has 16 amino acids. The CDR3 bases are TGCAGCGTTTCAAGCTCTAGCGGGCGGGGGGCCGGGGAGCTGTTTTTT. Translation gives CSVSSSSGRGAGELFF.

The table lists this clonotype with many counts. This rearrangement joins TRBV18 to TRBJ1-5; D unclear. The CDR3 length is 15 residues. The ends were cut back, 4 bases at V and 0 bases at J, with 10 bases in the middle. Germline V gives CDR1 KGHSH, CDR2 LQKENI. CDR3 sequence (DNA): TGTGCCAGCTCACTGGGGAGGGATAGCAATCAGCCCCAGCATTTT. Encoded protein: CASSLGRDSNQPQHF.

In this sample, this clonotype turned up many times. CDR3 residues: CASSLGGGRMNTEAFF. The CDR3 DNA reads TGTGCCAGCAGCTTGGGGGGGGGCAGAATGAACACTGAAGCTTTCTTT. The chain recombines TRBV7-9 with TRBJ1-1, with D possibly being TRBD1 (6 bases). Germline CDR1 SEHNR, CDR2 FQNEAQ (reference sequence). V was clipped by 3 bases and J by 0 bases, with 14 bases between them. The CDR3 is 16 amino acids.

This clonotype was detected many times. The CDR3 nucleotides read TGTGCCATCACTAGCGGGGATTCCTACGAGCAGTACTTC. Its translation: CAITSGDSYEQYF. The chain carries TRBV10-3 and TRBJ2-7, with 9 bases fitting TRBD2. Germline V gene data show CDR1 as ENHRY and CDR2 as SYGVKD. V dropped 7 bases and J dropped 1; count of bases not matched to a gene: 2. This CDR3 is 13 amino acids long.

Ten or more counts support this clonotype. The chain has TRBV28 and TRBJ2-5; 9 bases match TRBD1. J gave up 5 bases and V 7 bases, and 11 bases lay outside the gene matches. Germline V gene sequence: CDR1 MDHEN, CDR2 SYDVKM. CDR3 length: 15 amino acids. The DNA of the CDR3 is TGTGCCAGCAACCCTGGACAGGGGCTTTGGGAGACCCAGTACTTC. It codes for CASNPGQGLWETQYF.

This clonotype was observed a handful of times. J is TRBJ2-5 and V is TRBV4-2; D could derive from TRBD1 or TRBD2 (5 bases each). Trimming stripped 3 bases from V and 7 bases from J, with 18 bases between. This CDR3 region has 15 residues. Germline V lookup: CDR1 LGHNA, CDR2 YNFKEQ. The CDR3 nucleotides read TGTGCCAGCAGCCATCCGGGACGGGGTAGGGGGACCCAGTACTTC. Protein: CASSHPGRGRGTQYF.

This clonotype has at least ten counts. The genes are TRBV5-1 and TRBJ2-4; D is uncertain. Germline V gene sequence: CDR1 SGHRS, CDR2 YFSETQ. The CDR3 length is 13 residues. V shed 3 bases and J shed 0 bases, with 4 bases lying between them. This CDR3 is CASSWTAKNIQYF. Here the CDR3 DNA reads TGCGCCAGCAGCTGGACAGCCAAAAACATTCAGTACTTC. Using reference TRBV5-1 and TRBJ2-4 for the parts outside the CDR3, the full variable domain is KAGVTQTPRYLIKTRGQQVTLSCSPISGHRSVSWYQQTPGQGLQFLFEYFSETQRNKGNFPGRFSGRQFSNSRSEMNVSTLELGDSALYLCASSWTAKNIQYFGAGTRLSVL.

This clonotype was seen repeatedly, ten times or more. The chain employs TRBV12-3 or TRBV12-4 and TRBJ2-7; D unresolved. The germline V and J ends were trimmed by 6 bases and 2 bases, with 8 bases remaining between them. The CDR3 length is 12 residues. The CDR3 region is CASSHLTYEQYF. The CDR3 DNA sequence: TGTGCCAGCAGCCACTTAACCTACGAGCAGTACTTC.